These 27 T cell receptor beta chains originate from one sample sequenced in a study of blood T cell repertoires in COVID-19. Using immunoSEQ multiplex PCR, the repertoire was profiled, and TCRdb retains in-frame clones only, with some absent. Here the sample spans under 170,000 clones, roughly 87% being singletons. The sample was peripheral blood. These receptors originate from a woman aged 55-69 years with active or convalescent COVID-19.

This chain uses TRBV7-9 with TRBJ2-3, with a possible D match to TRBD2 (5 bases). Trimming stripped 6 bases from V and 1 base from J, with 14 bases between. Germline V gene sequence: CDR1 SEHNR, CDR2 FQNEAQ (reference sequence). CDR3 length: 15 amino acids. The CDR3 coding sequence is TGTGCCAGCAGAGTAGCGTTCTGGGGCACAGATACGCAGTATTTT. Translating gives CASRVAFWGTDTQYF.

The chain uses TRBV4-3 and TRBJ1-1; the D gene is possibly TRBD1 (6 bases). CDR1 is LGHNA, CDR2 YSLEER, per germline. V dropped 0 bases and J dropped 3 bases, with 8 bases sitting between them. The CDR3 covers 14 residues. This CDR3 reads CASSQDPGDTEAFF. CDR3 DNA sequence: TGCGCCAGCAGCCAAGATCCAGGGGACACTGAAGCTTTCTTT.

V usage is TRBV6-5 and J usage is TRBJ2-7; TRBD2 is a possible D gene (7 bases). The germline gives CDR1 MNHEY, CDR2 SVGAGI. The CDR3 is made up of 13 amino acids. V was clipped by 6 bases and J by 4 bases, with 13 bases between them. The CDR3 nucleotides read TGTGCCAGCAGAGCGGGACACCGATACGAGCAGTACTTC. This encodes CASRAGHRYEQYF.

The V and J genes are TRBV7-2 and TRBJ2-7; TRBD1 matches at 8 bases. Germline CDR1 and CDR2: SGHTA and FQGNSA. The CDR3 length is 14 residues. V shed 5 bases, J shed 6 bases, and the junction held 9 bases outside the gene matches. The CDR3, as DNA: TGTGCCAGCAGCACCGGGACCAGGGGGCGCGAGCAGTACTTC. It yields the protein CASSTGTRGREQYF.

This sequence joins TRBV29-1 and TRBJ2-3; TRBD2 matches at 7 bases. Germline CDR1 and CDR2: SQVTM and ANQGSEA. With 4 bases clipped from V and 9 bases from J, the junction kept 1 base outside the gene matches. There are 10 residues in the CDR3. CDR3 nucleotides: TGCAGCGTTGGGGAGGGAACGCAGTATTTT. This encodes CSVGEGTQYF.

The V gene is TRBV19, the J gene TRBJ2-1, with TRBD2 matching over 7 bases. This CDR3 is 17 amino acids long. J was trimmed by 2 bases and V by 0 bases; bases with no gene match: 7. Germline CDR1 LNHDA, CDR2 SQIVND (reference sequence). The CDR3 spells CASSIDPPSGAYNEQFF. For the CDR3, the DNA is TGTGCCAGTAGTATAGACCCCCCGAGCGGGGCCTACAATGAGCAGTTCTTC.

This chain joins TRBV18 and TRBJ1-2, with D tentatively TRBD1 (6 bases). The length of the CDR3 is 13 residues. Trimming stripped 5 bases from V and 4 bases from J, with 11 bases between. The germline gives CDR1 KGHSH, CDR2 LQKENI. CDR3: CASSTDSGYGYTF. The CDR3 DNA is TGTGCCAGCTCAACGGACAGCGGCTATGGCTACACCTTC.

This clone was counted a few times. The J gene is TRBJ1-1, the V gene TRBV5-4; tentative D call: TRBD1 (6 bases). This CDR3 contains 16 residues. From germline, CDR1 is SGHNT and CDR2 YYREEE (reference sequence). V was clipped by 0 bases and J by 0 bases, with 12 bases between them. The CDR3 region is CASSLEGVQVNTEAFF. CDR3 nucleotides: TGTGCCAGCAGCTTGGAGGGGGTTCAGGTGAACACTGAAGCTTTCTTT.

The chain joins TRBV6-1 to TRBJ1-1; D gene unclear. The V gene lost 2 bases and the J gene lost 10 bases, with 14 bases spanning the gap. The CDR3 totals 13 residues. From germline, CDR1 is MNHNS and CDR2 SASEGT. The CDR3 region is CASSENPVVVAFF. CDR3 DNA: TGTGCCAGCAGTGAAAACCCGGTGGTGGTAGCTTTCTTT.

This clone has ten or more counts. The genes are TRBV2 and TRBJ1-1; D may be TRBD1 (5 bases). The CDR3 is 14 amino acids. Germline V CDR1 and CDR2: SNHLY, FYNNEI. Trimming cost V 0 bases and J 4 bases, with 9 bases left between them. The DNA of the CDR3 is TGTGCCAGCAGTGAAGCGCTTGGGGCCACTGAAGCTTTCTTT. It is translated as CASSEALGATEAFF.

This chain connects TRBV7-9 to TRBJ2-5, with a tentative D call TRBD2 (5 bases). The V gene's germline CDR1 is SEHNR and CDR2 FQNEAQ (reference sequence). CDR3 length equals 13 residues. Trimming removed 2 bases at V and 5 bases at J, with 9 bases between. CDR3 sequence: CASSLTGIETQYF. DNA of the CDR3: TGTGCCAGCAGCTTAACGGGGATTGAGACCCAGTACTTC.

The rearrangement joins TRBV6-2 or TRBV6-3 to TRBJ2-7; 7 bases are a match to TRBD2. In germline, CDR1 is MNHEY, CDR2 SVGEGT. The V and J ends lost 2 bases and 2 bases, in that order; junction bases with no gene match: 3. CDR3 length: 14 amino acids. In DNA, the CDR3 is TGTGCCAGCAGTTACGGGGGGGGAGCCTACGAGCAGTACTTC. It yields the protein CASSYGGGAYEQYF.

This rearrangement joins TRBV6-2 or TRBV6-3 to TRBJ2-5, with D tentatively TRBD2 (6 bases). V was clipped by 5 bases and J by 2 bases, with 15 bases between them. This CDR3 has 15 residues. The V gene's germline CDR1 is MNHEY and CDR2 SVGEGT. The CDR3 nucleotides are TGTGCCAGCAGTACCTCGGGACTTGGGCAAGAGACCCAGTACTTC. As protein: CASSTSGLGQETQYF.

The rearrangement uses TRBV2 and TRBJ1-3; D gene unclear. This CDR3 has 12 residues. CDR1 is SNHLY, CDR2 FYNNEI, per germline. Trimming shortened V by 7 bases and J by 7 bases, and 11 bases separated the two germline ends. CDR3 residues: CASTAEANTIYF. The CDR3 coding sequence is TGTGCCAGCACGGCGGAGGCCAACACCATATATTTT. Filled out from reference TRBV2 and TRBJ1-3, the complete variable domain reads EPEVTQTPSHQVTQMGQEVILRCVPISNHLYFYWYRQILGQKVEFLVSFYNNEISEKSEIFDDQFSVERPDGSNFTLKIRSTKLEDSAMYFCASTAEANTIYFGEGSWLTVV.

The chain employs TRBV4-2 and TRBJ1-2; weak D call: TRBD1 (6 bases). V was shortened by 4 bases and J by 2 bases, with 14 bases between the two germline ends. The CDR3 has 15 residues. Germline CDR1 and CDR2: LGHNA and YNFKEQ. The DNA of the CDR3 is TGTGCCAGCAGCCCCGACAGGACTTTCAACTATGGCTACACCTTC. Residues: CASSPDRTFNYGYTF.

V and J are TRBV20-1 and TRBJ2-7; 15 positions match TRBD2. CDR3 size: 14 residues. V was pared by 3 bases and J by 6 bases, with 3 bases of the junction left unmatched. Germline assignment: CDR1 DFQATT and CDR2 SNEGSKA (reference sequence). CDR3 DNA: TGCAGTGCTAGTGGGACTAGCGGGGGGTTCGAGCAGTACTTC. It specifies CSASGTSGGFEQYF.

The chain recombines TRBV25-1 with TRBJ1-4, with D possibly being TRBD1 (5 bases). Germline V gene lookup returns CDR1 MGHDK and CDR2 SYGVNS. The CDR3 loop spans 15 amino acids. Trimming cost V 2 bases and J 4 bases, with 11 bases left between them. The CDR3 DNA sequence: TGTGCCAGCAGTGAACTCGTACAGGTTAATGAAAAACTGTTTTTT. Translated, it gives CASSELVQVNEKLFF. Combining the CDR3 with reference TRBV25-1 and TRBJ1-4 gives the whole variable domain EADIYQTPRYLVIGTGKKITLECSQTMGHDKMYWYQQDPGMELHLIHYSYGVNSTEKGDLSSESTVSRIRTEHFPLTLESARPSHTSQYLCASSELVQVNEKLFFGSGTQLSVL.

The genes are TRBV29-1 and TRBJ1-1; maybe TRBD1 (5 bases). V shed 7 bases and J shed 2 bases, with 14 bases lying between them. The CDR3 totals 13 residues. CDR1 is SQVTM, CDR2 ANQGSEA, per germline. The CDR3 loop reads CSATRGLNTEAFF. The CDR3, as DNA: TGCAGCGCAACTAGGGGACTTAACACTGAAGCTTTCTTT.

The rearrangement links TRBV3-1 (or the pseudogene TRBV3-2) to TRBJ2-3; possibly TRBD2 for D (6 bases). Germline V gives CDR1 LGHDT, CDR2 YNNKEL (reference sequence). Between the trimmed V and J ends, which lost 0 bases and 9 bases, there was a span of 16 bases. The CDR3 has 15 residues. In nucleotides, the CDR3 is TGTGCCAGCAGCCAAGAGAGGGAGGTCGGGCGGACGCAGTATTTT. Translating gives CASSQEREVGRTQYF.

This clone has a single count. The chain joins TRBV19 to TRBJ1-2, with D perhaps TRBD1 (5 bases). V was clipped by 4 bases and J by 3 bases, with 6 bases between them. This CDR3 has 12 amino acids. Germline V gene data show CDR1 as LNHDA and CDR2 as SQIVND (reference sequence). CDR3 amino acids: CASSSRDYGYTF. The CDR3 bases are TGTGCCAGTAGTAGCAGGGACTATGGCTACACCTTC. Full variable domain (remainder filled in from reference TRBV19 and TRBJ1-2): DGGITQSPKYLFRKEGQNVTLSCEQNLNHDAMYWYRQDPGQGLRLIYYSQIVNDFQKGDIAEGYSVSREKKESFPLTVTSAQKNPTAFYLCASSSRDYGYTFGSGTRLTVV.

V and J are TRBV2 and TRBJ2-1; TRBD1 aligns across 9 bases. There are 14 residues in the CDR3. CDR1 and CDR2 (germline): SNHLY, FYNNEI. J was trimmed by 0 bases and V by 10 bases; bases with no gene match: 4. CDR3 in DNA: TGTGCCACTCTGGACAGGGGCTCCTACAATGAGCAGTTCTTC. It codes for CATLDRGSYNEQFF.

This chain joins TRBV7-9 and TRBJ1-5, with a tentative D call TRBD1 (5 bases). The CDR3 covers 14 residues. The V gene lost 2 bases and the J gene lost 3 bases, with 8 bases spanning the gap. CDR1 and CDR2 (germline): SEHNR, FQNEAQ (reference sequence). The CDR3 DNA reads TGTGCCAGCAGCTTACCGGGGGTCAATCAGCCCCAGCATTTT. Translation: CASSLPGVNQPQHF.

The rearrangement links TRBV30 to TRBJ2-2; 7 nucleotides match TRBD1. Germline V CDR1 and CDR2: GTSNPN, SVGIG (reference sequence). V trimming: 3 bases; J trimming: 6 bases; junction bases outside the gene matches: 7. The CDR3 extends over 14 amino acids. CDR3 sequence: CAWSNYRGAGELFF. In DNA, the CDR3 is TGTGCCTGGAGCAACTACAGGGGAGCCGGGGAGCTGTTTTTT.

The rearrangement links TRBV19 to TRBJ1-1; 9 bases are shared with TRBD1. There are 14 residues in the CDR3. Germline V gene data show CDR1 as LNHDA and CDR2 as SQIVND (reference sequence). The trim removed 3 bases at V and 6 bases at J, leaving 5 bases unmatched. The CDR3: CASSINRGRAEAFF. CDR3 DNA sequence: TGTGCCAGTAGTATTAACAGGGGGCGTGCTGAAGCTTTCTTT.

CDR3 DNA: TGTGCCATATCGACAGACAACCAAGAGACCCAGTACTTC. This translates into CAISTDNQETQYF. The rearrangement uses TRBV6-5 and TRBJ2-5; the D gene is possibly TRBD1 (5 bases). Germline CDR1 MNHEY, CDR2 SVGAGI. Trimming took 10 bases from V and 0 from J, leaving 12 bases between them. CDR3 length: 13 amino acids.

This sequence joins TRBV11-3 and TRBJ2-7; tentative D call: TRBD1 (6 bases). Trimming pared 4 bases from V and 6 bases from J, leaving 25 bases between. CDR3 size: 17 residues. Germline V gene lookup returns CDR1 SGHNT and CDR2 YENEEA. The CDR3 here is CASSSEVVFRGSGEQYF. The CDR3 nucleotides are TGTGCCAGCAGCTCCGAGGTGGTTTTCAGGGGATCAGGCGAGCAGTACTTC. Filled out from reference TRBV11-3 and TRBJ2-7, the complete variable domain reads EAGVVQSPRYKIIEKKQPVAFWCNPISGHNTLYWYLQNLGQGPELLIRYENEEAVDDSQLPKDRFSAERLKGVDSTLKIQPAELGDSAVYLCASSSEVVFRGSGEQYFGPGTRLTVT.

The CDR3 loop is CASTSYRAGANVLTF. The CDR3 DNA sequence: TGTGCCAGCACCTCATACAGAGCTGGGGCCAACGTCCTGACTTTC. The chain joins TRBV7-9 to TRBJ2-6; D remains unclear. Germline CDR1 reads SEHNR; CDR2 reads FQNEAQ (reference sequence). The V gene lost 7 bases and the J gene lost 2 bases, with 12 bases spanning the gap. The CDR3 length is 15 residues.